These 29 T cell receptor beta chains came from one sample sequenced in a study of blood T cell repertoires in COVID-19. The data were produced by immunoSEQ multiplex PCR, yet TCRdb's version contains in-frame clones alone and is incomplete. This table holds approximately 52,000 clones, approximately 90% found once. The sequenced sample consisted of peripheral blood. The receptors come from a man aged 50 or older with acute or convalescent COVID-19.

The CDR3, as DNA: TGCGCCAGCAGCTTCGGAGCGGGGACGGGAGATACGCAGTATTTT. It is translated as CASSFGAGTGDTQYF. V gene TRBV5-1 combines with J gene TRBJ2-3; TRBD2 matches at 7 bases. Unmatched junction bases numbered 8, after V lost 2 bases and J lost 5 bases. Germline CDR1 is SGHRS and CDR2 is YFSETQ. This CDR3 comprises 15 residues. Based on the CDR3 plus reference TRBV5-1 and TRBJ2-3, the full variable domain is KAGVTQTPRYLIKTRGQQVTLSCSPISGHRSVSWYQQTPGQGLQFLFEYFSETQRNKGNFPGRFSGRQFSNSRSEMNVSTLELGDSALYLCASSFGAGTGDTQYFGPGTRLTVL.

This rearrangement joins TRBV2 to TRBJ1-1; 7 nucleotides match TRBD1. The germline gives CDR1 SNHLY, CDR2 FYNNEI. V was clipped by 6 bases and J by 6 bases; unmatched bases: 1. This CDR3 spans 11 amino acids. The CDR3 nucleotides read TGTGCCAGCAGAGGACAGGCTGAAGCTTTCTTT. Translating it yields CASRGQAEAFF.

The CDR3 region has the DNA TGTGCCAGCAGCCCCCACGTTGGGGGGGCGATCACTGGGGCCAACGTCCTGACTTTC. This translates into CASSPHVGGAITGANVLTF. This chain joins TRBV5-8 and TRBJ2-6; TRBD2 is a possible D gene (7 bases). Per germline, CDR1 SGHTS and CDR2 YDEGEE. The CDR3 loop spans 19 amino acids. V shed 4 bases and J shed 2 bases, with 22 bases lying between them.

The J gene is TRBJ2-7, the V gene TRBV7-8, with 10 positions matching TRBD1. Germline-derived CDR1 and CDR2 are SGHVS and FQNEAQ. The CDR3 contains 17 residues. V shed 3 bases, J shed 6 bases, and the junction held 14 bases outside the gene matches. The DNA of the CDR3 is TGTGCCAGCAGCTTCGAGCCTTGGACAGGGGGATATCCCGAGCAGTACTTC. Protein product: CASSFEPWTGGYPEQYF.

The chain joins TRBV24-1 to TRBJ2-4; 8 bases line up with TRBD2. From germline, CDR1 is KGHDR and CDR2 SFDVKD. This CDR3 has 14 amino acids. Unmatched junction bases numbered 7, after V lost 7 bases and J lost 6 bases. The CDR3 loop reads CATSPGLGVNIQYF. The CDR3, as DNA: TGTGCCACCAGCCCGGGACTAGGTGTAAACATTCAGTACTTC.

This chain connects TRBV12-5 to TRBJ2-1, with no clear D. Trimming removed 8 bases from V and 0 bases from J, with 8 bases in between. The CDR3 has 13 residues. Per germline, CDR1 LGHNT and CDR2 FRNRAP. CDR3 amino acids: CASTESSYNEQFF. The CDR3, as DNA: TGTGCTAGTACAGAGAGCTCCTACAATGAGCAGTTCTTC.

This chain uses TRBV10-3 with TRBJ2-7; perhaps TRBD1 as D (5 bases). V lost 7 bases to trimming and J lost 2 bases, with 12 bases between them. Germline V gives CDR1 ENHRY, CDR2 SYGVKD. The CDR3 runs to 13 residues. CDR3 residues: CAITPGSTYEQYF. Here the CDR3 DNA reads TGTGCCATCACTCCAGGGTCGACCTACGAGCAGTACTTC.

The chain couples TRBV5-1 to TRBJ1-1; the D gene is possibly TRBD1 (5 bases). This CDR3 spans 13 amino acids. The V end was cut by 10 bases, the J end by 0 bases, with 13 bases between. Germline V gene sequence: CDR1 SGHRS, CDR2 YFSETQ. CDR3 DNA: TGCGCCTCACAGTGGGGGGTGAACACTGAAGCTTTCTTT. It is translated as CASQWGVNTEAFF.

The chain combines TRBV5-1 with TRBJ2-6; 8 bases fit TRBD1. This CDR3 contains 17 residues. With V trimmed by 4 bases and J by 0 bases, 6 bases remained unmatched. Germline V gene sequence: CDR1 SGHRS, CDR2 YFSETQ. The CDR3 here is CASSTGTGYSGANVLTF. The CDR3 region has the DNA TGCGCCAGCAGCACCGGGACAGGTTACTCTGGGGCCAACGTCCTGACTTTC.

This chain links TRBV5-5 with TRBJ2-7, with D perhaps matching TRBD2 (6 bases). The CDR3 sequence is 15 residues long. Germline V lookup: CDR1 SGHKS, CDR2 YYEKEE (reference sequence). Trimming cost V 7 bases and J 6 bases, with 23 bases left between them. The CDR3 sequence is CASGGSGLRSGEQYF. For the CDR3, the DNA is TGTGCCAGCGGGGGGTCCGGACTACGTAGCGGCGAGCAGTACTTC.

The rearrangement uses TRBV9 and TRBJ2-2; TRBD2 might be the D (6 bases). The V gene's germline CDR1 is SGDLS and CDR2 YYNGEE. Trimming took 4 bases from V and 7 from J, leaving 20 bases between them. CDR3 length: 16 residues. CDR3 DNA: TGTGCCAGCAGCCCACGGACTAACTGGGTGGGCGGGGAGCTGTTTTTT. Translating gives CASSPRTNWVGGELFF.

This clone was observed once. The chain carries TRBV19 and TRBJ1-1; a weak D match, TRBD1 (5 bases). The CDR3 length is 14 residues. Germline V gene lookup returns CDR1 LNHDA and CDR2 SQIVND (reference sequence). V was shortened by 3 bases and J by 0 bases, with 8 bases between the two germline ends. This CDR3 reads CASSIGDLNTEAFF. CDR3 bases: TGTGCCAGTAGTATCGGGGACTTGAACACTGAAGCTTTCTTT.

This chain joins TRBV18 and TRBJ1-5; TRBD1 might be the D (6 bases). Trimming took 3 bases from V and 4 from J, leaving 13 bases between them. CDR1 is KGHSH, CDR2 LQKENI, per germline. This CDR3 region has 15 residues. The CDR3 DNA reads TGTGCCAGCTCACCCACAGGGATCGAGAATCAGCCCCAGCATTTT. Protein product: CASSPTGIENQPQHF. The full variable domain, completed using reference TRBV18 and TRBJ1-5, is NAGVMQNPRHLVRRRGQEARLRCSPMKGHSHVYWYRQLPEEGLKFMVYLQKENIIDESGMPKERFSAEFPKEGPSILRIQQVVRGDSAAYFCASSPTGIENQPQHFGDGTRLSIL.

The genes are TRBV7-8 and TRBJ2-7; 7 bases map to TRBD2. This CDR3 contains 14 residues. CDR1 is SGHVS, CDR2 FQNEAQ, per germline. The junction had 8 bases not matched to a gene; V was cut back by 5 bases and J by 4 bases. CDR3 loop: CASSPVERGYEQYF. The CDR3 DNA sequence: TGTGCCAGCAGCCCGGTCGAGCGGGGATACGAGCAGTACTTC.

The chain joins TRBV18 to TRBJ1-3, with a tentative D call TRBD1 (5 bases). Germline-derived CDR1 and CDR2 are KGHSH and LQKENI. Trimming shortened V by 4 bases and J by 1 base, and 11 bases separated the two germline ends. The CDR3 covers 15 residues. The CDR3 DNA is TGTGCCAGCTCACTGATGCCAGGGTCTGGAAACACCATATATTTT. Protein: CASSLMPGSGNTIYF.

The genes are TRBV25-1 and TRBJ2-3; maybe TRBD1 (5 bases). Germline V gives CDR1 MGHDK, CDR2 SYGVNS. This CDR3 has 17 amino acids. Deletions cut 8 bases from V and 0 bases from J, with 21 bases between. CDR3 protein: CASRKGFGYSSTDTQYF. The CDR3 bases are TGTGCCAGCCGTAAGGGGTTTGGTTACTCTAGCACAGATACGCAGTATTTT.

The CDR3 DNA reads TGTGCCAGCAGCCGAGACCAGCAACAGGGACAGCCCCAGCATTTT. Translation: CASSRDQQQGQPQHF. The chain joins TRBV7-9 to TRBJ1-5; D possibly corresponds to TRBD1 (6 bases). The ends were cut back, 5 bases at V and 7 bases at J, with 18 bases in the middle. The CDR3 sequence is 15 residues long. Germline V gene lookup returns CDR1 SEHNR and CDR2 FQNEAQ (reference sequence).

This sequence joins TRBV7-8 and TRBJ1-3; 7 positions agree with TRBD1. Trimming cost V 5 bases and J 4 bases; bases outside gene matches: 5. CDR3 size: 14 residues. CDR1 and CDR2 from the germline V gene are SGHVS and FQNEAQ. This chain's CDR3 is CASSPQGGGNTIYF. CDR3 in DNA: TGTGCCAGCAGCCCGCAGGGGGGAGGAAACACCATATATTTT.

This chain uses TRBV28 with TRBJ1-4; 9 bases match TRBD1. This CDR3 is 16 amino acids long. V lost 6 bases, J lost 5 bases, and 10 bases stayed unmatched. The V gene's germline CDR1 is MDHEN and CDR2 SYDVKM. For the CDR3, the DNA is TGTGCCAGCAGACCACCGGGACAGGGCGGGAATGAAAAACTGTTTTTT. This translates into CASRPPGQGGNEKLFF.

V gene TRBV7-9 combines with J gene TRBJ1-5; TRBD1 might be the D (5 bases). Germline V CDR1 and CDR2: SEHNR, FQNEAQ (reference sequence). The CDR3 covers 15 residues. Trimming shortened V by 5 bases and J by 4 bases, and 15 bases separated the two germline ends. This CDR3 is CASSNGQEVNQPQHF. The CDR3 DNA reads TGTGCCAGCAGCAATGGACAAGAAGTAAATCAGCCCCAGCATTTT.

The J gene is TRBJ1-1, the V gene TRBV3-1 (or the pseudogene TRBV3-2); D is ambiguous. Trimming shortened V by 0 bases and J by 1 base, and 12 bases separated the two germline ends. CDR1 and CDR2 (germline): LGHDT, YNNKEL (reference sequence). The CDR3 length is 16 residues. The CDR3 DNA reads TGTGCCAGCAGCCAAGATCGGGTTTTGGGGAACACTGAAGCTTTCTTT. This codes for CASSQDRVLGNTEAFF.

This chain connects TRBV7-6 to TRBJ2-2; possibly TRBD1 for D (5 bases). Trimming removed 2 bases at V and 7 bases at J, with 11 bases between. The germline gives CDR1 SGHVS, CDR2 FNYEAQ. The CDR3 spans 14 residues. CDR3 nucleotides: TGTGCCAGCAGCTTAACCAAAGGGGTCGGGGAGCTGTTTTTT. The encoded protein is CASSLTKGVGELFF.

CDR3 nucleotides: TGTGCCAGCAGTTACTCGAGCTCCTACGAGCAGTACTTC. It codes for CASSYSSSYEQYF. The gene calls are TRBV6-5 and TRBJ2-7; D gene uncertain. The CDR3 length is 13 residues. The V and J ends lost 0 bases and 0 bases respectively, with 3 bases between them. The V gene's germline CDR1 is MNHEY and CDR2 SVGAGI.

This chain uses TRBV5-4 with TRBJ1-1; D possibly corresponds to TRBD1 (6 bases). Germline loops: CDR1 SGHNT, CDR2 YYREEE (reference sequence). Trimming removed 0 bases at V and 6 bases at J, with 15 bases between. This CDR3 is built from 15 residues. The CDR3 protein is CASSLELAGDAEAFF. The CDR3 DNA follows: TGTGCCAGCAGCTTGGAACTGGCAGGGGATGCTGAAGCTTTCTTT.

This clone was recorded a few times. Additional DNA sequences in this sample encode the identical CDR3. This chain links TRBV19 with TRBJ1-2; D might be TRBD1 (5 bases). This CDR3 spans 12 amino acids. Trimming took 6 bases from V and 6 from J, leaving 11 bases between them. The germline CDR1 and CDR2 sequences are LNHDA and SQIVND (reference sequence). For the CDR3, the DNA is TGTGCCAGTAGCCCGGGGGGGGATGGCTACACCTTC. Translating it yields CASSPGGDGYTF.

The rearrangement links TRBV28 to TRBJ2-7; D might be TRBD1 (5 bases). The CDR3 has 13 residues. Germline V gene data show CDR1 as MDHEN and CDR2 as SYDVKM. Deletions cut 2 bases from V and 2 bases from J, with 7 bases between. CDR3 nucleotides: TGTGCCAGCAGTTTAGGCAGGGCCTACGAGCAGTACTTC. This encodes CASSLGRAYEQYF.

This clone came up once. The CDR3 sequence is CASRSDRAVRSPLHF. CDR3 coding DNA: TGTGCCAGCAGGAGTGACAGGGCTGTGCGTTCACCCCTCCACTTT. The chain is built from TRBV7-2 and TRBJ1-6; 7 nucleotides match TRBD1. Germline loops: CDR1 SGHTA, CDR2 FQGNSA. CDR3 length: 15 amino acids. V lost 6 bases to trimming and J lost 9 bases; unmatched junction nucleotides: 11.

This chain links TRBV9 with TRBJ2-7; D ambiguous. CDR1 is SGDLS and CDR2 is YYNGEE in the germline V gene. The CDR3 length is 13 residues. Trimming removed 0 bases from V and 0 bases from J, with 4 bases in between. CDR3 amino acids: CASSVATSYEQYF. CDR3 sequence (DNA): TGTGCCAGCAGCGTAGCTACCTCCTACGAGCAGTACTTC.

The chain joins TRBV19 to TRBJ1-5; D is perhaps TRBD1 (5 bases). Trimming left V 7 bases short and J 6 bases short, with 16 bases between. This CDR3 is built from 14 residues. CDR1 and CDR2 from the germline V gene are LNHDA and SQIVND (reference sequence). CDR3 in DNA: TGTGCCAGTACTCCCGGCAGGGAGGCTCAGCCCCAGCATTTT. Its protein product is CASTPGREAQPQHF.